The source of this T cell receptor beta chain is a study of OX40 agonist ivuxolimab in advanced cancers. V was trimmed by 4 bases and J by 12 bases, leaving 14 bases between them. The CDR3 is made up of 12 amino acids. The germline gives CDR1 SGHRS, CDR2 YFSETQ. Clones were sequenced by immunoSEQ multiplex PCR, and TCRdb holds only the in-frame ones, with some missing. The sample includes around 99,000 clones, roughly 90% seen only once; the top ten take roughly 0.15%. The TCR sequence derives from an adult with an advanced solid tumor such as melanoma, head and neck, liver or kidney cancer. V is TRBV5-1 and J is TRBJ2-1, with D perhaps given as TRBD1 or TRBD2 (5 bases each). This specimen was CD4+ or CD8+ T cells sorted from blood, taken in a trial of the OX40 agonist ivuxolimab. This CDR3 is CASSLGVTGQFF. CDR3 DNA sequence: TGCGCCAGCAGCCTGGGGGTTACGGGGCAGTTCTTC. The full variable domain, with the rest looked up from reference TRBV5-1 and TRBJ2-1, is KAGVTQTPRYLIKTRGQQVTLSCSPISGHRSVSWYQQTPGQGLQFLFEYFSETQRNKGNFPGRFSGRQFSNSRSEMNVSTLELGDSALYLCASSLGVTGQFFGPGTRLTVL.